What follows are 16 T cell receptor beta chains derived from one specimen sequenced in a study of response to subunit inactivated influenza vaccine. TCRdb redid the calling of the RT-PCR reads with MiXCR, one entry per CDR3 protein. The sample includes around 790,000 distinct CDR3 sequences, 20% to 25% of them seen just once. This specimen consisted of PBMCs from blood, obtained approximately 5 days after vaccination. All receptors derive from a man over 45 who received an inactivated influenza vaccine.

CDR3 nucleotide sequence: TGCAGTGCTAGAGTTCCCAGACAGGCGATTAGGGATGAGCAGTTCTTC. This sequence encodes CSARVPRQAIRDEQFF. The V and J genes are TRBV20-1 and TRBJ2-1; D perhaps matches TRBD1 (6 bases). V lost 1 base and J lost 8, with 21 bases in between. The CDR3 is made up of 16 amino acids. CDR1 is DFQATT, CDR2 SNEGSKA, per germline (reference sequence).

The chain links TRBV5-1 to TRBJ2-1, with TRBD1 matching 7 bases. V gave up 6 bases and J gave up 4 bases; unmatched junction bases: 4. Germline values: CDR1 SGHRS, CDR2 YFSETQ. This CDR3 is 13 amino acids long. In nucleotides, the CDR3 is TGCGCCAGCAAAATGGGACAGTACAATGAGCAGTTCTTC. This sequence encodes CASKMGQYNEQFF.

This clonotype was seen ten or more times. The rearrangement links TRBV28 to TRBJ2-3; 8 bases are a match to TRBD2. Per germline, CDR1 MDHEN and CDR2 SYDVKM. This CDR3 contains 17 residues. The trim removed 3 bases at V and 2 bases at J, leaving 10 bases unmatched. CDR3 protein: CASSFPKGGRSTDTQYF. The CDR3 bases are TGTGCCAGCAGTTTCCCGAAGGGCGGGAGGTCCACAGATACGCAGTATTTT. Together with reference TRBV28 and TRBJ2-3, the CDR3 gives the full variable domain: DVKVTQSSRYLVKRTGEKVFLECVQDMDHENMFWYRQDPGLGLRLIYFSYDVKMKEKGDIPEGYSVSREKKERFSLILESASTNQTSMYLCASSFPKGGRSTDTQYFGPGTRLTVL.

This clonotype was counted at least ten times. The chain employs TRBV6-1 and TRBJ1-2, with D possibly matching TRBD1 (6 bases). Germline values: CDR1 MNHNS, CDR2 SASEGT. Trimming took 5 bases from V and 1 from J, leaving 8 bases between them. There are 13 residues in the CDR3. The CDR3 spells CASSQDSNYGYTF. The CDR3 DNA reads TGTGCCAGCAGTCAGGACAGTAACTATGGCTACACCTTC.

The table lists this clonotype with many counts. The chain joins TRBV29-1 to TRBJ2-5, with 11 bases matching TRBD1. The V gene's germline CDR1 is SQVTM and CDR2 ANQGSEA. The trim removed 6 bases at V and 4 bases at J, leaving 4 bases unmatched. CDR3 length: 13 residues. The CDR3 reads CSVGTGGRETQYF. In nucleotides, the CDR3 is TGCAGCGTCGGGACAGGGGGGAGAGAGACCCAGTACTTC.

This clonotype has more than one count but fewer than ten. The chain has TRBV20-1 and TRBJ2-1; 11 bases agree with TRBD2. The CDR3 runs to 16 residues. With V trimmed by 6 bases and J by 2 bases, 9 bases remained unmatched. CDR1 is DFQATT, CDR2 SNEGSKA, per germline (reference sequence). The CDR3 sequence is CSAEGPGLAAYNEQFF. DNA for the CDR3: TGCAGTGCCGAGGGCCCGGGACTAGCGGCCTACAATGAGCAGTTCTTC.

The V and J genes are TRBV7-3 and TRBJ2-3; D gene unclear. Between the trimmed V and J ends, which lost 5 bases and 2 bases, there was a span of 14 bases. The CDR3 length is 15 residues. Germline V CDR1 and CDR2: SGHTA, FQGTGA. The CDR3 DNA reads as TGTGCCAGCAGCCAGTCGACTTACCCCACAGATACGCAGTATTTT. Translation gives CASSQSTYPTDTQYF.

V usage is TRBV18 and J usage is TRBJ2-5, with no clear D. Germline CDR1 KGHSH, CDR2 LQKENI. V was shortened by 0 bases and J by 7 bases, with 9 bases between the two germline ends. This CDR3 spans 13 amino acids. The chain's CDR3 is CASSPPQSRTQYF. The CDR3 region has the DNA TGTGCCAGCTCACCACCGCAGAGTCGGACCCAGTACTTC. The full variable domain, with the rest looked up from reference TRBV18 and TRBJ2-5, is NAGVMQNPRHLVRRRGQEARLRCSPMKGHSHVYWYRQLPEEGLKFMVYLQKENIIDESGMPKERFSAEFPKEGPSILRIQQVVRGDSAAYFCASSPPQSRTQYFGPGTRLLVL.

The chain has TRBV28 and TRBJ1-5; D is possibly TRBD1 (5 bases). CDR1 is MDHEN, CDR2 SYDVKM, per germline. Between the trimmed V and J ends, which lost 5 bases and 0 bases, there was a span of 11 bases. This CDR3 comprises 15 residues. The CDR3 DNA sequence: TGTGCCAGCAGTCTCAGGGTATATAGCAATCAGCCCCAGCATTTT. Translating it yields CASSLRVYSNQPQHF.

This chain's CDR3 is CASSTGKSYEQYF. The DNA for the CDR3 is TGTGCCAGCAGTACTGGAAAATCCTACGAGCAGTACTTC. The chain uses TRBV6-5 and TRBJ2-7; D is unclear. CDR3 size: 13 residues. The V end lost 5 bases, the J end lost 1 base, and 9 bases lay between the germline ends. Germline assignment: CDR1 MNHEY and CDR2 SVGAGI.

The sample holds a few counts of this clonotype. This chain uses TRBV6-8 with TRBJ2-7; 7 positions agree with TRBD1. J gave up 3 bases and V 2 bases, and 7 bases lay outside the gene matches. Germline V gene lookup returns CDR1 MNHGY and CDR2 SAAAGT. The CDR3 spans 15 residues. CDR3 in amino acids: CASSYIRDSDYEQYF. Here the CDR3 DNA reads TGTGCCAGCAGTTACATTCGGGACAGCGACTACGAGCAGTACTTC.

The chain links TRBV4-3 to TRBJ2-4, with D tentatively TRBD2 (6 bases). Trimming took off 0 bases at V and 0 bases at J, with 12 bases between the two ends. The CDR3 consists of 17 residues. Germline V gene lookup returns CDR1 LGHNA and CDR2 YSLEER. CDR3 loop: CASSQEAGIVAKNIQYF. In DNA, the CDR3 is TGCGCCAGCAGCCAAGAGGCGGGGATTGTAGCCAAAAACATTCAGTACTTC.

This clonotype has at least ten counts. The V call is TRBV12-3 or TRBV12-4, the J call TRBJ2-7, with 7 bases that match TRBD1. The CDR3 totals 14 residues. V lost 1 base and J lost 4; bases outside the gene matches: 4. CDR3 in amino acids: CASSLGQGWYEQYF. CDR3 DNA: TGTGCCAGCAGTTTAGGACAGGGTTGGTACGAGCAGTACTTC.

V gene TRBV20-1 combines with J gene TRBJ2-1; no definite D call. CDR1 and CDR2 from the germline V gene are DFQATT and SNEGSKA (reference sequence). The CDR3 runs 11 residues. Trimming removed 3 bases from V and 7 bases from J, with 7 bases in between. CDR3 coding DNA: TGCAGTGCTAGTCCCCATAATGAGCAGTTCTTC. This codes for CSASPHNEQFF.

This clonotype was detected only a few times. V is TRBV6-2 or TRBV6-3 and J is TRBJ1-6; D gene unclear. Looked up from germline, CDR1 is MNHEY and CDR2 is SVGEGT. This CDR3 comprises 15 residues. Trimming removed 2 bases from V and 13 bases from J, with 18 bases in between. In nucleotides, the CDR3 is TGTGCCAGCAGTTACCAGGAGTTGGGAACAACTCCCCTCCACTTT. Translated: CASSYQELGTTPLHF.

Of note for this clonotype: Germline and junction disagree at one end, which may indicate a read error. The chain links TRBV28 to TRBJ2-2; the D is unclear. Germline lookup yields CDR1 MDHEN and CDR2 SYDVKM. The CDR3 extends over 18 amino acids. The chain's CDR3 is CATSRPPHDRANAGELFF. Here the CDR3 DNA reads TGTGCCACTTCGAGACCCCCGCATGACCGCGCGAACGCCGGGGAGCTGTTTTTT.